This T cell receptor beta chain was retrieved from a study of blood T cell repertoires in COVID-19. Study as a whole: Specimens from acute and convalescent COVID-19 originated in the United States, Italy and Spain. In each case, the material was cDNA or gDNA derived from T cells, B-cell-depleted T cells, or PBMCs.

In the study's own analysis: Estimation of nucleated cell counts relied on the amplification of reference gene primers. Here immunoSEQ multiplex PCR was the method, and the copy in TCRdb shows in-frame clones only, minus some. V, J and clone size reflect that table, while D and trimming were determined from the DNA. The sample has about 50,000 clones; about 79% are singletons. This CDR3 has 16 amino acids. The V segment lost 4 bases and the J segment 1 base; nucleotides outside the gene matches: 6. Per the germline V gene, CDR1 is SGHTA and CDR2 is FQGNSA. The sample taken for sequencing was peripheral blood. This receptor was identified in a human donor in a cohort sampled during active COVID-19. The V gene is TRBV7-2, the J gene TRBJ2-2; TRBD1 matches at 7 bases. For the CDR3, the DNA is TGTGCCAGCAGCTGGACGACAGGGAAGAACACCGGGGAGCTGTTTTTT. This gives the protein CASSWTTGKNTGELFF. Variable domain in full (rest from reference TRBV7-2 and TRBJ2-2): GAGVSQSPSNKVTEKGKDVELRCDPISGHTALYWYRQSLGQGLEFLIYFQGNSAPDKSGLPSDRFSAERTGGSVSTLTIQRTQQEDSAVYLCASSWTTGKNTGELFFGEGSRLTVL.